These 30 T cell receptor beta chains were sequenced from one sample in a study of control samples from healthy donors and cancer patients. The protocol was immunoSEQ multiplex PCR, while the TCRdb copy is restricted to in-frame clones and leaves out a portion. The table shows 85,000 to 120,000 clones, with about 91% occurring only once. Sequenced input: blood. These receptors all come from a woman between 18 and 29 years old in good health.

The rearrangement joins TRBV9 to TRBJ1-4; 7 nucleotides agree with TRBD1. The CDR3 has 14 amino acids. V lost 4 bases, J lost 5 bases, and 5 bases stayed unmatched. Germline V CDR1 and CDR2: SGDLS, YYNGEE. In DNA, the CDR3 is TGTGCCAGCAGCCCAGGGGGGGGGAATGAAAAACTGTTTTTT. It translates to CASSPGGGNEKLFF.

The chain carries TRBV5-4 and TRBJ2-2, with D perhaps TRBD1 (5 bases). The CDR3 length is 13 residues. The ends were cut back, 0 bases at V and 6 bases at J, with 6 bases in the middle. Per the germline V gene, CDR1 is SGHNT and CDR2 is YYREEE (reference sequence). The CDR3 sequence is CASSLVGPGELFF. CDR3 DNA: TGTGCCAGCAGCTTGGTGGGGCCCGGGGAGCTGTTTTTT.

The count of this clone is one. The rearrangement links TRBV19 to TRBJ2-7; TRBD1 might be the D (7 bases). The CDR3 is made up of 15 amino acids. V lost 1 base, J lost 2 bases, and 12 bases lay in between. Germline V gene sequence: CDR1 LNHDA, CDR2 SQIVND (reference sequence). The CDR3 protein is CASSIVRGRPYEQYF. DNA of the CDR3: TGTGCCAGTAGTATAGTCAGGGGGAGGCCCTACGAGCAGTACTTC.

V and J are TRBV19 and TRBJ1-2; D possibly corresponds to TRBD1 (6 bases). V was cut by 9 bases and J by 4 bases, with 15 bases left in between. Germline lookup yields CDR1 LNHDA and CDR2 SQIVND (reference sequence). The CDR3 covers 13 residues. CDR3 in DNA: TGTGCCAGCCAAGAACAGGGCTTCTATGGCTACACCTTC. It translates to CASQEQGFYGYTF.

This clone showed up just once. The CDR3 sequence is CASSLHADRGIYGYTF. CDR3 bases: TGTGCCAGCAGCCTACATGCCGACAGGGGGATCTATGGCTACACCTTC. The J gene is TRBJ1-2, the V gene TRBV3-1 (or the pseudogene TRBV3-2); 9 bases line up with TRBD1. J gave up 4 bases and V 4 bases, and 10 bases lay outside the gene matches. CDR1 is LGHDT, CDR2 YNNKEL, per germline (reference sequence). The CDR3 loop spans 16 amino acids.

The chain joins TRBV14 to TRBJ2-1, with TRBD2 identical over 9 bases. V lost 1 base and J lost 8; bases outside the gene matches: 15. Germline V CDR1 and CDR2: SGHDN, FVKESK. The CDR3 has 18 amino acids. The CDR3 here is CASSQVRQVAGASYEQFF. DNA for the CDR3: TGTGCCAGCAGCCAAGTGCGGCAAGTAGCGGGGGCCTCTTATGAGCAGTTCTTC.

V is TRBV2 and J is TRBJ1-1; no definite D call. The length of the CDR3 is 13 residues. Trimming stripped 6 bases from V and 4 bases from J, with 12 bases between. CDR1 SNHLY and CDR2 FYNNEI come from the germline V gene. The CDR3 DNA sequence: TGTGCCAGCAGGAGGACGGCGAGCACTGAAGCTTTCTTT. Its protein is CASRRTASTEAFF.

This chain uses TRBV19 with TRBJ2-7, with D hard to call. Germline CDR1 is LNHDA and CDR2 is SQIVND (reference sequence). V was trimmed by 2 bases and J by 3 bases, leaving 8 bases between them. The CDR3 runs to 13 residues. The CDR3: CASSITRDYEQYF. The CDR3 region has the DNA TGTGCCAGTAGTATAACAAGAGACTACGAGCAGTACTTC.

This clone was counted only a few times. CDR3 DNA sequence: TGTGCCTGGACCACGGGACTAGACACCGGGGAGCTGTTTTTT. Protein product: CAWTTGLDTGELFF. This chain uses TRBV30 with TRBJ2-2; TRBD2 matches at 8 bases. This CDR3 is built from 14 residues. CDR1 GTSNPN and CDR2 SVGIG come from the germline V gene (reference sequence). Losses at the gene ends were 4 bases for V and 3 bases for J; bases not matched to a gene: 4.

V gene TRBV14 combines with J gene TRBJ1-1, with 8 positions matching TRBD1. V lost 3 bases, J lost 6 bases, and 18 bases stayed unmatched. The V gene's germline CDR1 is SGHDN and CDR2 FVKESK. This CDR3 is built from 18 residues. The CDR3 reads CASSHLNPGQATNAEAFF. CDR3 sequence (DNA): TGTGCCAGCAGCCACTTAAACCCGGGACAGGCAACTAACGCTGAAGCTTTCTTT. The whole variable domain, remainder taken from reference TRBV14 and TRBJ1-1, is EAGVTQFPSHSVIEKGQTVTLRCDPISGHDNLYWYRRVMGKEIKFLLHFVKESKQDESGMPNNRFLAERTGGTYSTLKVQPAELEDSGVYFCASSHLNPGQATNAEAFFGQGTRLTVV.

Comment on this clone: The same CDR3 is also encoded by other DNA sequences in this sample. This chain connects TRBV4-1 to TRBJ1-5; no reliable D call. Trimming took 1 base from V and 7 from J, leaving 14 bases between them. The CDR3 extends over 15 amino acids. Germline V gene lookup returns CDR1 MGHRA and CDR2 YSYEKL. The chain's CDR3 is CASSQGPFRQQPQHF. CDR3 bases: TGCGCCAGCAGCCAAGGCCCTTTCCGGCAACAGCCCCAGCATTTT.

This rearrangement joins TRBV29-1 to TRBJ2-7, with unresolved D. Trimming stripped 4 bases from V and 2 bases from J, with 3 bases between. Germline V CDR1 and CDR2: SQVTM, ANQGSEA. This CDR3 comprises 10 residues. The CDR3 bases are TGCAGCGTTGGGACCTACGAGCAGTACTTC. Translated: CSVGTYEQYF.

The rearrangement joins TRBV30 to TRBJ1-1; D gene unclear. Trimming pared 3 bases from V and 8 bases from J, leaving 13 bases between. The CDR3 covers 12 residues. CDR1 is GTSNPN, CDR2 SVGIG, per germline (reference sequence). For the CDR3, the DNA is TGTGCCTGGAGCCTGACCTTGGAGGAAGCTTTCTTT. Encoded protein: CAWSLTLEEAFF.

The chain joins TRBV4-3 to TRBJ2-4; TRBD2 aligns across 7 bases. J was trimmed by 0 bases and V by 0 bases; bases with no gene match: 14. The CDR3 runs 20 residues. Germline CDR1 is LGHNA and CDR2 is YSLEER. CDR3 protein: CASSQDVASGLWGAKNIQYF. CDR3 coding DNA: TGCGCCAGCAGCCAAGATGTCGCTAGCGGCCTGTGGGGAGCCAAAAACATTCAGTACTTC.

The gene calls are TRBV14 and TRBJ2-3; a possible D gene is TRBD1 (5 bases). Germline CDR1 and CDR2: SGHDN and FVKESK. This CDR3 is 17 amino acids long. Trimming shortened V by 3 bases and J by 6 bases, and 22 bases separated the two germline ends. CDR3 region: CASSHARFRGDHDTQYF. In DNA, the CDR3 is TGTGCCAGCAGCCATGCAAGATTTAGGGGCGATCATGATACGCAGTATTTT. Combining the CDR3 with reference TRBV14 and TRBJ2-3 gives the whole variable domain EAGVTQFPSHSVIEKGQTVTLRCDPISGHDNLYWYRRVMGKEIKFLLHFVKESKQDESGMPNNRFLAERTGGTYSTLKVQPAELEDSGVYFCASSHARFRGDHDTQYFGPGTRLTVL.

This clone was counted only a few times. The CDR3 loop is CASSLRSPRGVGELFF. The CDR3 coding sequence is TGTGCCAGCAGCCTAAGATCACCCAGAGGGGTCGGGGAGCTGTTTTTT. The V gene is TRBV3-1 (or the pseudogene TRBV3-2), the J gene TRBJ2-2, with D perhaps assigned TRBD1 or TRBD2 (5 bases each). Germline V lookup: CDR1 LGHDT, CDR2 YNNKEL (reference sequence). Trimming shortened V by 4 bases and J by 7 bases, and 19 bases separated the two germline ends. The CDR3 is 16 amino acids.

The V gene is TRBV28, the J gene TRBJ1-6; tentatively, D is TRBD1 (5 bases). The CDR3 spans 12 residues. The germline CDR1 and CDR2 sequences are MDHEN and SYDVKM. V gave up 7 bases and J gave up 10 bases, with 11 bases separating them. CDR3 residues: CASTGGGSPLHF. The CDR3 DNA reads TGTGCCAGCACCGGGGGAGGATCACCCCTCCACTTT.

This chain links TRBV9 with TRBJ1-6; TRBD1 matches 7 bases. CDR3 length: 14 amino acids. The V and J ends lost 4 bases and 8 bases, in that order; junction bases with no gene match: 6. Germline V gives CDR1 SGDLS, CDR2 YYNGEE. Here the CDR3 reads CASSLSQGDSPLHF. As DNA, the CDR3 is TGTGCCAGCAGCCTCTCGCAGGGGGATTCACCCCTCCACTTT.

V and J are TRBV7-8 and TRBJ2-1, with 8 bases aligning to TRBD2. After removal of 2 bases from V and 1 base from J, the junction contained 19 bases not matched to a gene. The CDR3 sequence is 21 residues long. Germline CDR1 SGHVS, CDR2 FQNEAQ. CDR3 sequence reads: CASSLLGPLHALAVSYNEQFF. The DNA of the CDR3 is TGTGCCAGCAGCTTATTGGGTCCACTTCACGCACTAGCGGTTTCCTACAATGAGCAGTTCTTC.

This clone was observed a handful of times. The chain uses TRBV5-6 and TRBJ2-7; TRBD1 aligns across 10 bases. V shed 4 bases, J shed 5 bases, and the junction held 9 bases outside the gene matches. This CDR3 contains 15 residues. Germline V gene data show CDR1 as SGHDT and CDR2 as YYEEEE. CDR3 DNA sequence: TGTGCCAGCAGCCCTGGGACAGGGGATCGGGACGAGCAGTACTTC. Translated, it gives CASSPGTGDRDEQYF.

The chain has TRBV6-5 and TRBJ2-7; D possibly corresponds to TRBD2 (5 bases). This CDR3 has 13 residues. From germline, CDR1 is MNHEY and CDR2 SVGAGI. Trimming took 8 bases from V and 4 from J, leaving 15 bases between them. The CDR3 DNA sequence: TGTGCCAGCGGCCCTCCCTTAGCGTACGAGCAGTACTTC. It codes for CASGPPLAYEQYF.

This chain joins TRBV9 and TRBJ1-2; D is uncertain. The V gene lost 0 bases and the J gene lost 8 bases, with 17 bases spanning the gap. This CDR3 region has 15 residues. The germline gives CDR1 SGDLS, CDR2 YYNGEE. CDR3 region: CASSVEEGAVQGYTF. CDR3 DNA sequence: TGTGCCAGCAGCGTAGAAGAGGGTGCGGTACAGGGCTACACCTTC.

The chain recombines TRBV3-1 (or the pseudogene TRBV3-2) with TRBJ1-2, with unresolved D. V gave up 1 base and J gave up 5 bases, with 11 bases separating them. In germline, CDR1 is LGHDT, CDR2 YNNKEL (reference sequence). The CDR3 length is 14 residues. This chain's CDR3 is CASSQGIWDYGYTF. The CDR3, as DNA: TGTGCCAGCAGCCAAGGCATCTGGGATTATGGCTACACCTTC.

This chain links TRBV18 with TRBJ1-2; D is unclear. CDR1 is KGHSH and CDR2 is LQKENI in the germline V gene. The CDR3 contains 17 residues. Trimming took off 3 bases at V and 4 bases at J, with 21 bases between the two ends. CDR3 coding DNA: TGTGCCAGCTCACCCTTCGTAAGCAGTCCAACCTCCTATGGCTACACCTTC. Its translation is CASSPFVSSPTSYGYTF.

The chain combines TRBV7-9 with TRBJ1-2, with D unclear. Trimming removed 5 bases at V and 6 bases at J, with 13 bases between. The CDR3 is 13 residues long. In germline, CDR1 is SEHNR, CDR2 FQNEAQ (reference sequence). CDR3 sequence reads: CASSRDAGNGYTF. The CDR3 DNA reads as TGTGCCAGCAGCCGGGATGCCGGGAATGGCTACACCTTC.

For this clone: Distinct nucleotide sequences in the sample also encode this CDR3. The genes are TRBV12-3 or TRBV12-4 and TRBJ2-7; D call uncertain. The CDR3 length is 12 residues. Deletions cut 6 bases from V and 0 bases from J, with 6 bases between. CDR3 in amino acids: CASSDYSYEQYF. The CDR3 DNA follows: TGTGCCAGCAGCGATTACTCCTACGAGCAGTACTTC.

The chain couples TRBV7-3 to TRBJ2-1; TRBD2 matches 9 bases. Germline V CDR1 and CDR2: SGHTA, FQGTGA. The CDR3 sequence is 15 residues long. The J segment lost 1 base and the V segment lost 5 bases, leaving 3 bases of the junction unmatched. CDR3 loop: CASSPAGGSYNEQFF. The DNA of the CDR3 is TGTGCCAGCAGCCCAGCGGGAGGATCCTACAATGAGCAGTTCTTC. Variable domain in full (rest from reference TRBV7-3 and TRBJ2-1): GAGVSQTPSNKVTEKGKYVELRCDPISGHTALYWYRQSLGQGPEFLIYFQGTGAADDSGLPNDRFFAVRPEGSVSTLKIQRTERGDSAVYLCASSPAGGSYNEQFFGPGTRLTVL.

The chain combines TRBV5-1 with TRBJ2-1, with 10 nucleotides matching TRBD1. Germline values: CDR1 SGHRS, CDR2 YFSETQ. The CDR3 covers 15 residues. The V gene end was trimmed by 4 bases and the J gene end by 9 bases; junction bases not matched to a gene: 10. The CDR3 bases are TGCGCCAGCAGCCGGGACAGGGGCGAGCGTGGTGAGCAGTTCTTC. Protein sequence: CASSRDRGERGEQFF.

The V and J genes are TRBV27 and TRBJ2-7, with 10 bases aligning to TRBD1. The CDR3 runs 16 residues. The V gene's germline CDR1 is MNHEY and CDR2 SMNVEV (reference sequence). V was pared by 5 bases and J by 3 bases, with 10 bases of the junction left unmatched. The CDR3 spells CASSPHTGTGDYEQYF. The CDR3 DNA sequence: TGTGCCAGCAGTCCTCATACAGGGACAGGGGACTACGAGCAGTACTTC.

In this sample, this clone turned up a few times. The CDR3 sequence: CASSLSTEPYNEQFF. The CDR3 nucleotides read TGTGCCAGCAGCTTAAGTACAGAGCCCTACAATGAGCAGTTCTTC. V gene TRBV11-2 combines with J gene TRBJ2-1; D call uncertain. Trimming shortened V by 2 bases and J by 2 bases, and 10 bases separated the two germline ends. Germline assignment: CDR1 SGHAT and CDR2 FQNNGV. The CDR3 spans 15 residues. Full variable domain (missing parts from reference TRBV11-2 and TRBJ2-1): EAGVAQSPRYKIIEKRQSVAFWCNPISGHATLYWYQQILGQGPKLLIQFQNNGVVDDSQLPKDRFSAERLKGVDSTLKIQPAKLEDSAVYLCASSLSTEPYNEQFFGPGTRLTVL.